This passage covers 14 T cell receptor beta chains from one sample sequenced in a study of blood T cell repertoires in COVID-19. Profiling relied on immunoSEQ multiplex PCR, and the TCRdb table lists in-frame clones only, not all of them. The sample includes under 200,000 clones, roughly 83% seen only once; the top ten take 2.5% to 3.5%. The specimen sequenced was peripheral blood. The receptors stem from a woman aged 55-69 years with acute or convalescent COVID-19.

The chain's CDR3 is CASSKGTGYGYTF. The DNA of the CDR3 is TGTGCCAGTAGTAAGGGGACAGGCTATGGCTACACCTTC. The genes are TRBV19 and TRBJ1-2; 8 nucleotides line up with TRBD1. With V trimmed by 4 bases and J by 4 bases, 2 bases remained unmatched. Germline CDR1 reads LNHDA; CDR2 reads SQIVND (reference sequence). The CDR3 consists of 13 residues.

The rearrangement joins TRBV3-1 (or the pseudogene TRBV3-2) to TRBJ1-1, with TRBD1 matching 8 bases. The CDR3 loop spans 18 amino acids. CDR1 is LGHDT, CDR2 YNNKEL, per germline (reference sequence). J was trimmed by 0 bases and V by 1 base; bases with no gene match: 10. The CDR3 sequence: CASSQGLRDRTMNTEAFF. In DNA, the CDR3 is TGTGCCAGCAGCCAAGGGTTAAGGGACAGGACAATGAACACTGAAGCTTTCTTT.

As regards this clone: This CDR3 is missing its conserved last phenylalanine or tryptophan, likely due to a read error. It is unclear where the CDR3 begins or ends on the DNA, so no DNA is shown, and the CDR3 is as TCRdb lists it. V usage is TRBV6-6 and J usage is TRBJ1-2; the tabulated D call, TRBD1, remains unverified against the DNA. Germline V CDR1 and CDR2: MNHNY, SVGAGI (reference sequence). With termini counted, the CDR3 has 13 amino acids. The CDR3 sequence is CASSYSGQGVPKV.

This chain connects TRBV28 to TRBJ1-1; D call uncertain. The V gene lost 3 bases and the J gene lost 0 bases, with 8 bases spanning the gap. This CDR3 is 14 amino acids long. Germline-derived CDR1 and CDR2 are MDHEN and SYDVKM. The DNA for the CDR3 is TGTGCCAGCAGTTTCGGAGGAATGAACACTGAAGCTTTCTTT. Amino acids: CASSFGGMNTEAFF.

V gene TRBV21-1 combines with J gene TRBJ1-5; TRBD1 is taken as the D call from the table, unchecked against the DNA. TRBV21-1 is a pseudogene segment. The CDR3 consists of 15 residues. CDR3 loop: CASSTRTGGNQPQHF. CDR3 DNA: TGTGCCAGCAGCACCCGGACAGGGGGCAATCAGCCCCAGCATTTT.

This clone was detected a few times. The chain is built from TRBV4-2 and TRBJ2-1, with TRBD2 as a possible D gene (6 bases). The CDR3 sequence is 13 residues long. The V end lost 1 base, the J end lost 8 bases, and 9 bases lay between the germline ends. Germline V lookup: CDR1 LGHNA, CDR2 YNFKEQ. Here the CDR3 DNA reads TGTGCCAGCAGCCAAGGGGCGGGGTATGAGCAGTTCTTC. Protein: CASSQGAGYEQFF.

About this clone itself: A read error may account for a junction end that differs from germline. J is TRBJ1-1 and V is TRBV5-8, with D uncertain. Germline loops: CDR1 SGHTS, CDR2 YDEGEE. The CDR3 runs to 13 residues. The CDR3 DNA sequence: TGTGCCAGCAGCTTGGGGGGAGGTTCTTACCCTCTCTTT. It specifies CASSLGGGSYPLF.

The genes are TRBV7-2 and TRBJ2-5, with D unclear. The CDR3 loop spans 13 amino acids. Trimming cost V 3 bases and J 2 bases, with 7 bases left between them. CDR1 and CDR2 from the germline V gene are SGHTA and FQGNSA. The CDR3 DNA is TGTGCCAGCAGCTTCTACTATCAAGAGACCCAGTACTTC. Amino acid sequence: CASSFYYQETQYF.

The chain carries TRBV9 and TRBJ1-1, with D perhaps matching TRBD1 (5 bases). Germline CDR1 SGDLS, CDR2 YYNGEE. Trimming cost V 3 bases and J 3 bases, with 9 bases left between them. This CDR3 has 13 amino acids. The CDR3 DNA is TGTGCCAGCAGCGCTCAGGGTTACACTGAAGCTTTCTTT. It translates to CASSAQGYTEAFF.

The chain joins TRBV5-1 to TRBJ2-7; no reliable D call. This CDR3 is 11 amino acids long. V lost 4 bases to trimming and J lost 7 bases, with 9 bases between them. From germline, CDR1 is SGHRS and CDR2 YFSETQ. The CDR3 sequence: CASSPLGEQYF. CDR3 DNA: TGCGCCAGCAGCCCCCTCGGGGAGCAGTACTTC.

CDR3 sequence (DNA): TGTGCCAGCAGCGTAGTTACTAGCGCCCGCACAGATACGCAGTATTTT. Translating gives CASSVVTSARTDTQYF. The V call is TRBV9, the J call TRBJ2-3; 7 positions match TRBD2. The length of the CDR3 is 16 residues. J was trimmed by 1 base and V by 0 bases; bases with no gene match: 5. Per the germline V gene, CDR1 is SGDLS and CDR2 is YYNGEE.

The chain uses TRBV29-1 and TRBJ1-2, with 10 bases fitting TRBD1. The CDR3 is 13 amino acids. V trimming: 6 bases; J trimming: 7 bases; junction bases outside the gene matches: 8. Germline CDR1 is SQVTM and CDR2 is ANQGSEA. CDR3 region: CSVGATGGGGYTF. DNA for the CDR3: TGCAGCGTGGGGGCGACAGGGGGCGGTGGCTACACCTTC.

This chain joins TRBV7-2 and TRBJ2-3, with a weak D call TRBD2 (7 bases). This CDR3 region has 14 residues. Germline V gives CDR1 SGHTA, CDR2 FQGNSA. Trimming shortened V by 9 bases and J by 2 bases, and 15 bases separated the two germline ends. The CDR3 DNA is TGTGCCAGTGATTGGGGGGGGCCCACAGATACGCAGTATTTT. As protein: CASDWGGPTDTQYF.

This rearrangement joins TRBV7-3 to TRBJ2-2, with 9 bases identical to TRBD2. V lost 5 bases to trimming and J lost 7 bases; unmatched junction nucleotides: 8. The CDR3 consists of 15 residues. Germline V lookup: CDR1 SGHTA, CDR2 FQGTGA. The CDR3 DNA sequence: TGTGCCAGCAGCACCGGACTAGCGAAGAGCGGGGAGCTGTTTTTT. Translated: CASSTGLAKSGELFF.